The T cell receptor beta chain described here comes from a study of T cells in Graves' hyperthyroidism and ophthalmopathy. Germline V gives CDR1 GTSNPN, CDR2 SVGIG (reference sequence). The J segment lost 4 bases and the V segment lost 3 bases, leaving 18 bases of the junction unmatched. The CDR3 is 18 amino acids. TCR beta CDR3 region amplification was performed from RNA transcripts. First-round RT-PCR of the TCR CDR3 relied on the HTBI primer set. TCRdb re-analysed the multiplex PCR reads in MiXCR, keeping a single row per CDR3 protein. There are 660,000 or so distinct CDR3 sequences in the sample; roughly 20% occur only once, and 34% lies in the top ten. Patients having uncontrolled infection, another autoimmune disease, pregnancy or lactation were not included. Each diagnosis was grounded in clinical symptoms, serum thyroxine and TRAb, thyroid ultrasound, and orbital computed tomography.

Material for sequencing was blood. The sequence was collected from a man in his thirties or forties with Graves' ophthalmopathy. V and J are TRBV30 and TRBJ2-5; 9 nucleotides line up with TRBD1. The CDR3 is CAWRSFSTRQGDRETQYF. Written as DNA, the CDR3 is TGTGCCTGGAGGTCCTTTTCCACACGACAGGGGGATAGAGAGACCCAGTACTTC.